This T cell receptor (beta chain) was observed in a study of neoadjuvant nivolumab and ipilimumab in lung cancer. Assay: immunoSEQ multiplex PCR; the TCRdb copy retains only in-frame clones and omits some. This table holds 30,000 or so clones, roughly nine tenths found once. General study results and limits: TCR receptors were sequenced in few samples.

A note on this clone: Its specificity is not known.

Germline V gene data show CDR1 as MNHEY and CDR2 as SVGAGI. After removal of 0 bases from V and 2 bases from J, the junction contained 4 bases not matched to a gene. The CDR3 loop spans 16 amino acids. This receptor was taken from an adult with non-small cell lung cancer. Material: peripheral blood, obtained after neoadjuvant nivolumab, alone or with ipilimumab, at or shortly before surgery. The chain combines TRBV6-5 with TRBJ2-3, with 8 bases matching TRBD2. In DNA, the CDR3 is TGTGCCAGCAGTTACTCGGCGGGAGGCTTCACAGATACGCAGTATTTT. Amino acids: CASSYSAGGFTDTQYF.